Below, 28 T cell receptor beta chains from the same sample are listed, as sequenced in a study of a mutant IDH1 vaccine in newly diagnosed glioma (dated by TCRdb to the early 2020s). This sample's time point label indicates: week 35, safety follow-up. Every vaccine dose consisted of 300 ug of a 20-mer mutant IDH1 peptide in Montanide, administered subcutaneously together with topical imiquimod. The antigens for these receptors are not known. Library creation used the immunoSEQ multiplex PCR assay. TCRdb took this table from immuneACCESS and kept in-frame rearrangements with V and J called. Such tables lack part of the clones; where checked against another copy, unresolved V genes explain under half of the gap, and the rest is unexplained. The sample profile shows around 70,000 clones; 70% to 90% of them were found once. Of the sample, more than 1.5% falls within the top ten clones. Sequences were derived from PBMCs, sampled from a glioma patient whose treatment included an IDH1 peptide vaccine. All receptors derive from a man younger than 45 with glioma.

This sequence joins TRBV2 and TRBJ2-1; 7 positions match TRBD2. Germline CDR1 reads SNHLY; CDR2 reads FYNNEI. Losses at the gene ends were 6 bases for V and 7 bases for J; bases not matched to a gene: 12. The CDR3 contains 15 residues. As DNA, the CDR3 is TGTGCCAGCAGGGAACAGCCGGGACTAAAAAATGAGCAGTTCTTC. Translating it yields CASREQPGLKNEQFF.

The J gene is TRBJ2-5, the V gene TRBV5-1, with TRBD1 matching 10 bases. The J segment lost 3 bases and the V segment lost 0 bases, leaving 2 bases of the junction unmatched. This CDR3 contains 15 residues. Germline CDR1 reads SGHRS; CDR2 reads YFSETQ. The CDR3 here is CASSLVGTGEETQYF. DNA for the CDR3: TGCGCCAGCAGCTTGGTGGGGACAGGGGAAGAGACCCAGTACTTC.

The V call is TRBV13, the J call TRBJ2-7, with D tentatively TRBD1 (5 bases). Germline lookup yields CDR1 PRHDT and CDR2 FYEKMQ (reference sequence). The V gene lost 0 bases and the J gene lost 3 bases, with 9 bases spanning the gap. The CDR3 is 14 residues long. CDR3 sequence reads: CASSLGQEDYEQYF. The CDR3 DNA sequence: TGTGCCAGCAGCTTAGGACAGGAAGACTACGAGCAGTACTTC. Full variable domain (outside the CDR3, taken from reference TRBV13 and TRBJ2-7): AAGVIQSPRHLIKEKRETATLKCYPIPRHDTVYWYQQGPGQDPQFLISFYEKMQSDKGSIPDRFSAQQFSDYHSELNMSSLELGDSALYFCASSLGQEDYEQYFGPGTRLTVT.

This chain joins TRBV5-6 and TRBJ2-7; D is possibly TRBD1 (6 bases). This CDR3 spans 14 amino acids. The germline CDR1 and CDR2 sequences are SGHDT and YYEEEE. V was cut by 4 bases and J by 1 base, with 12 bases left in between. The CDR3 reads CASSSLGQSYEQYF. CDR3 coding DNA: TGTGCCAGCAGCAGCCTAGGACAGTCCTACGAGCAGTACTTC.

This sequence joins TRBV9 and TRBJ2-1; 11 bases align to TRBD1. Germline CDR1 SGDLS, CDR2 YYNGEE. The V gene end was trimmed by 0 bases and the J gene end by 8 bases; junction bases not matched to a gene: 7. The CDR3 runs 16 residues. The CDR3 region is CASSVEGQGALYEQFF. The DNA of the CDR3 is TGTGCCAGCAGCGTAGAAGGACAGGGGGCGCTCTATGAGCAGTTCTTC.

This clone has more than one count but fewer than ten. The J gene is TRBJ2-1, the V gene TRBV4-1; 10 nucleotides align to TRBD2. The V gene end was trimmed by 4 bases and the J gene end by 6 bases; junction bases not matched to a gene: 12. This CDR3 is built from 17 residues. Germline CDR1 is MGHRA and CDR2 is YSYEKL. CDR3 region: CASSPSRPAGGGNEQFF. CDR3 DNA: TGCGCCAGCAGCCCCTCCCGCCCAGCGGGAGGGGGCAATGAGCAGTTCTTC.

The V call is TRBV19, the J call TRBJ1-5, with a possible D match to TRBD1 (5 bases). The V gene's germline CDR1 is LNHDA and CDR2 SQIVND (reference sequence). V lost 1 base and J lost 6, with 7 bases in between. This CDR3 has 13 residues. The CDR3 region has the DNA TGTGCCAGTAGTATAGGGGGGTTTCAGCCCCAGCATTTT. Protein product: CASSIGGFQPQHF.

The rearrangement joins TRBV19 to TRBJ2-1, with TRBD2 matching 14 bases. V was clipped by 5 bases and J by 10 bases; unmatched bases: 4. The CDR3 consists of 14 residues. CDR1 and CDR2 (germline): LNHDA, SQIVND (reference sequence). The CDR3, as DNA: TGTGCCAGTAGTCCGGGACTAGCGGGAGTAGAGCAGTTCTTC. This sequence encodes CASSPGLAGVEQFF.

This chain uses TRBV2 with TRBJ2-1; perhaps TRBD2 as D (5 bases). In germline, CDR1 is SNHLY, CDR2 FYNNEI. The V end was cut by 11 bases, the J end by 5 bases, with 22 bases between. The CDR3 covers 15 residues. CDR3 sequence: CASQRIIPVNNEQFF. In DNA form, the CDR3 reads TGTGCCTCCCAGCGGATCATCCCCGTAAACAATGAGCAGTTCTTC. The full variable domain, rest sourced from reference TRBV2 and TRBJ2-1, is EPEVTQTPSHQVTQMGQEVILRCVPISNHLYFYWYRQILGQKVEFLVSFYNNEISEKSEIFDDQFSVERPDGSNFTLKIRSTKLEDSAMYFCASQRIIPVNNEQFFGPGTRLTVL.

The chain recombines TRBV5-4 with TRBJ2-3; a weak D match, TRBD1 (6 bases). The CDR3 loop spans 13 amino acids. CDR1 is SGHNT, CDR2 YYREEE, per germline (reference sequence). Trimming shortened V by 4 bases and J by 3 bases, and 9 bases separated the two germline ends. CDR3 amino acids: CASSAQGTDTQYF. The CDR3 region has the DNA TGTGCCAGCAGCGCACAGGGAACAGATACGCAGTATTTT.

The V and J genes are TRBV4-2 and TRBJ1-1; TRBD1 agrees at 8 bases. This CDR3 contains 16 residues. Germline V gene sequence: CDR1 LGHNA, CDR2 YNFKEQ. J lost 11 bases, V lost 0 bases, and 14 bases had no gene match. The CDR3 DNA reads TGTGCCAGCAGCCAAGATCCCCAGGGGGCGAGCTGGGTCGCTTTCTTT. It is translated as CASSQDPQGASWVAFF.

J is TRBJ2-1 and V is TRBV4-1, with 14 nucleotides matching TRBD2. Per the germline V gene, CDR1 is MGHRA and CDR2 is YSYEKL. The trim removed 3 bases at V and 6 bases at J, leaving 4 bases unmatched. This CDR3 comprises 16 residues. The CDR3 here is CASSHRLAGGPNEQFF. CDR3 sequence (DNA): TGCGCCAGCAGCCACCGACTAGCGGGAGGGCCCAATGAGCAGTTCTTC.

The chain is built from TRBV9 and TRBJ2-6; D unclear. This CDR3 comprises 15 residues. The V end was cut by 2 bases, the J end by 4 bases, with 10 bases between. Germline assignment: CDR1 SGDLS and CDR2 YYNGEE. CDR3 amino acids: CASSVRDEGANVLTF. The DNA of the CDR3 is TGTGCCAGCAGCGTTAGGGATGAGGGGGCCAACGTCCTGACTTTC.

This chain joins TRBV9 and TRBJ2-2, with TRBD2 identical over 13 bases. Germline CDR1 SGDLS, CDR2 YYNGEE. The CDR3 consists of 17 residues. After removal of 3 bases from V and 6 bases from J, the junction contained 8 bases not matched to a gene. The CDR3 loop reads CASSEGLAGVFSGELFF. The CDR3 nucleotides are TGTGCCAGCAGCGAAGGACTAGCGGGAGTCTTTTCCGGGGAGCTGTTTTTT. Filled out from reference TRBV9 and TRBJ2-2, the complete variable domain reads DSGVTQTPKHLITATGQRVTLRCSPRSGDLSVYWYQQSLDQGLQFLIQYYNGEERAKGNILERFSAQQFPDLHSELNLSSLELGDSALYFCASSEGLAGVFSGELFFGEGSRLTVL.

The chain uses TRBV18 and TRBJ2-3; 13 positions agree with TRBD2. Per germline, CDR1 KGHSH and CDR2 LQKENI. The V gene end was trimmed by 3 bases and the J gene end by 4 bases; junction bases not matched to a gene: 4. This CDR3 is 16 amino acids long. For the CDR3, the DNA is TGTGCCAGCTCACCGGGGACTAGCGGGGCTGCAGATACGCAGTATTTT. Residues: CASSPGTSGAADTQYF.

The V gene is TRBV9, the J gene TRBJ2-7; the match to TRBD1 covers 7 bases. Trimming at V came to 3 bases and at J to 6 bases, leaving 6 bases not matched to a gene. The CDR3 contains 13 residues. Germline V gene sequence: CDR1 SGDLS, CDR2 YYNGEE. CDR3 nucleotides: TGTGCCAGCAGCGCACCGACAGGGTCCGAGCAGTACTTC. It encodes CASSAPTGSEQYF.

The chain links TRBV7-8 to TRBJ1-1; D remains ambiguous. CDR3 length: 13 residues. With 3 bases removed from V and 2 bases from J, the gap between germline ends came to 7 bases. Germline V gene sequence: CDR1 SGHVS, CDR2 FQNEAQ. CDR3 bases: TGTGCCAGCAGCTTCGGGCCAAACACTGAAGCTTTCTTT. It codes for CASSFGPNTEAFF. The complete variable domain, with remaining parts taken from reference TRBV7-8 and TRBJ1-1, reads GAGVSQSPRYKVAKRGQDVALRCDPISGHVSLFWYQQALGQGPEFLTYFQNEAQLDKSGLPSDRFFAERPEGSVSTLKIQRTQQEDSAVYLCASSFGPNTEAFFGQGTRLTVV.

The chain uses TRBV7-2 and TRBJ1-2; possibly TRBD1 for D (5 bases). The ends were cut back, 5 bases at V and 0 bases at J, with 16 bases in the middle. The CDR3 is 16 amino acids. Germline CDR1 and CDR2: SGHTA and FQGNSA. CDR3 DNA sequence: TGTGCCAGCAGCCCCGGGACGCGGCGAGCTAACTATGGCTACACCTTC. It encodes CASSPGTRRANYGYTF.

CDR3 nucleotides: TGTGCCAGCAGTTTTGGTATGGTAGGAGGGAGCTTATTCTTGGGGACTGAAGCTTTCTTT. The encoded protein is CASSFGMVGGSLFLGTEAFF. The chain employs TRBV28 and TRBJ1-1; D remains unclear. V dropped 3 bases and J dropped 5 bases, with 31 bases sitting between them. The CDR3 is 20 residues long. Germline CDR1 MDHEN, CDR2 SYDVKM. Full variable domain (outside the CDR3, taken from reference TRBV28 and TRBJ1-1): DVKVTQSSRYLVKRTGEKVFLECVQDMDHENMFWYRQDPGLGLRLIYFSYDVKMKEKGDIPEGYSVSREKKERFSLILESASTNQTSMYLCASSFGMVGGSLFLGTEAFFGQGTRLTVV.

The chain couples TRBV7-8 to TRBJ2-3, with D perhaps matching TRBD1 or TRBD2 (6 bases each). Germline V CDR1 and CDR2: SGHVS, FQNEAQ. The CDR3 covers 15 residues. V was shortened by 6 bases and J by 6 bases, with 19 bases between the two germline ends. The CDR3 nucleotides read TGTGCCAGCAGTTCCCGCTGGGGGGCAGGGGATACGCAGTATTTT. Its translation: CASSSRWGAGDTQYF.

The rearrangement uses TRBV18 and TRBJ1-4; D not resolved. The germline gives CDR1 KGHSH, CDR2 LQKENI. The CDR3 runs 15 residues. Between the trimmed V and J ends, which lost 1 base and 0 bases, there was a span of 6 bases. Here the CDR3 reads CASSPRRATNEKLFF. CDR3 in DNA: TGTGCCAGCTCACCACGGAGAGCAACTAATGAAAAACTGTTTTTT. The whole variable domain, remainder taken from reference TRBV18 and TRBJ1-4, is NAGVMQNPRHLVRRRGQEARLRCSPMKGHSHVYWYRQLPEEGLKFMVYLQKENIIDESGMPKERFSAEFPKEGPSILRIQQVVRGDSAAYFCASSPRRATNEKLFFGSGTQLSVL.

This clone was seen a single time. This chain connects TRBV19 to TRBJ1-4; weak D call: TRBD1 (5 bases). This CDR3 contains 15 residues. Germline CDR1 reads LNHDA; CDR2 reads SQIVND (reference sequence). Trimming took 3 bases from V and 3 from J, leaving 11 bases between them. DNA for the CDR3: TGTGCCAGTAGTATTTTACCGGGGCCTAATGAAAAACTGTTTTTT. This gives the protein CASSILPGPNEKLFF.

Only a few counts were recorded for this clone. This chain joins TRBV5-4 and TRBJ2-3, with 7 bases lining up with TRBD2. The CDR3 is made up of 14 amino acids. V was clipped by 4 bases and J by 0 bases; unmatched bases: 2. CDR1 and CDR2 (germline): SGHNT, YYREEE (reference sequence). This chain's CDR3 is CASSLSGSTDTQYF. CDR3 DNA: TGTGCCAGCAGCCTTAGCGGGAGCACAGATACGCAGTATTTT.

The rearrangement joins TRBV4-1 to TRBJ2-3; the D is unclear. Per germline, CDR1 MGHRA and CDR2 YSYEKL. This CDR3 spans 13 amino acids. V shed 2 bases and J shed 1 base, with 4 bases lying between them. The CDR3 DNA reads as TGCGCCAGCAGCCAAACTGGCACAGATACGCAGTATTTT. Amino acids: CASSQTGTDTQYF.

The genes are TRBV10-1 and TRBJ1-1; maybe TRBD1 (6 bases). The CDR3 is 12 amino acids. CDR1 is WNHNN, CDR2 SYGVQD, per germline (reference sequence). Deletions cut 8 bases from V and 4 bases from J, with 11 bases between. The CDR3 loop is CASGNRVTEAFF. The CDR3 DNA reads as TGCGCCAGCGGGAACAGGGTCACTGAAGCTTTCTTT.

This sequence joins TRBV29-1 and TRBJ2-7; 8 nucleotides line up with TRBD2. Germline CDR1 reads SQVTM; CDR2 reads ANQGSEA. This CDR3 comprises 13 residues. Trimming at V came to 5 bases and at J to 3 bases, leaving 6 bases not matched to a gene. As DNA, the CDR3 is TGCAGCGTTCCCGGGACTAGTATCTACGAGCAGTACTTC. It encodes CSVPGTSIYEQYF.

The rearrangement uses TRBV4-2 and TRBJ1-4, with TRBD1 identical over 8 bases. Germline lookup yields CDR1 LGHNA and CDR2 YNFKEQ. With 4 bases clipped from V and 8 bases from J, the junction kept 15 bases outside the gene matches. The CDR3 covers 17 residues. Here the CDR3 DNA reads TGTGCCAGCAGCCGCTCCGGACAGGGATCTGCAACGGAAAAACTGTTTTTT. Translated: CASSRSGQGSATEKLFF.

The rearrangement joins TRBV2 to TRBJ1-3; possible D gene TRBD1, 5 bases. The CDR3 has 18 amino acids. The V and J ends lost 6 bases and 0 bases respectively, with 21 bases between them. Germline CDR1 reads SNHLY; CDR2 reads FYNNEI. In DNA form, the CDR3 reads TGTGCCAGCAGATCCGGGACGGCCAGAATTTTCTCTGGAAACACCATATATTTT. Amino acids: CASRSGTARIFSGNTIYF.